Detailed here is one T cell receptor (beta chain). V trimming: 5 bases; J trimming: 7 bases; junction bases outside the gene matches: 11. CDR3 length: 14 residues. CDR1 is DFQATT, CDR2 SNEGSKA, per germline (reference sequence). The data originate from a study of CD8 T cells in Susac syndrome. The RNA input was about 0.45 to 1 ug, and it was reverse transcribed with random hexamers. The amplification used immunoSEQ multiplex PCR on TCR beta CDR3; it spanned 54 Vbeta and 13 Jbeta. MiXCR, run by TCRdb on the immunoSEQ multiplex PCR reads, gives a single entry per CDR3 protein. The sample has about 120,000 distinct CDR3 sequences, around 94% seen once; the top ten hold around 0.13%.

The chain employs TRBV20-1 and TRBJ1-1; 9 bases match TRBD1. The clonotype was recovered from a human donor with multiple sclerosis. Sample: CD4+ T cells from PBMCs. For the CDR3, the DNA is TGCAGTGCTCAAGCGCCCGGGACAGGGAGTGAAGCTTTCTTT. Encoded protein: CSAQAPGTGSEAFF.